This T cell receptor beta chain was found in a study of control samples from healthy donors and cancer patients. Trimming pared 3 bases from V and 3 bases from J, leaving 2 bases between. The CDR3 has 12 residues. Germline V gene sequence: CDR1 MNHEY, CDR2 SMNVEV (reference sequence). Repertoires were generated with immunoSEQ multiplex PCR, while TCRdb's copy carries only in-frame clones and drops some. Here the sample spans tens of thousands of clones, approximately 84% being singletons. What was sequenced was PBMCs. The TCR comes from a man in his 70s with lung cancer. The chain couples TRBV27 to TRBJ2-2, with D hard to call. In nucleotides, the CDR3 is TGTGCCAGCAGTTTGGACACCGGGGAGCTGTTTTTT. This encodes CASSLDTGELFF.